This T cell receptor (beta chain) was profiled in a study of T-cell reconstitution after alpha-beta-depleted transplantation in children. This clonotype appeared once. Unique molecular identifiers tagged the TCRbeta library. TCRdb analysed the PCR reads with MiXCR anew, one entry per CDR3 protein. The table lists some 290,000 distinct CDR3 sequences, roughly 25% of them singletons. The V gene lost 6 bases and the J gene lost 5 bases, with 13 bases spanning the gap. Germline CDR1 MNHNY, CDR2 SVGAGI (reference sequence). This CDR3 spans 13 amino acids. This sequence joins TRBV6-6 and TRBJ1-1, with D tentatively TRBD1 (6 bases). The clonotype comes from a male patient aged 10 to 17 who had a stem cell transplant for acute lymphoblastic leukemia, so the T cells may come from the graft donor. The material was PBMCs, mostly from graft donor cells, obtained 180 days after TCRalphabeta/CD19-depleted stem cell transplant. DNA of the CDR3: TGTGCCAGCAGAGACAGGCTCGGGACTGAAGCTTTCTTT. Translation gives CASRDRLGTEAFF.